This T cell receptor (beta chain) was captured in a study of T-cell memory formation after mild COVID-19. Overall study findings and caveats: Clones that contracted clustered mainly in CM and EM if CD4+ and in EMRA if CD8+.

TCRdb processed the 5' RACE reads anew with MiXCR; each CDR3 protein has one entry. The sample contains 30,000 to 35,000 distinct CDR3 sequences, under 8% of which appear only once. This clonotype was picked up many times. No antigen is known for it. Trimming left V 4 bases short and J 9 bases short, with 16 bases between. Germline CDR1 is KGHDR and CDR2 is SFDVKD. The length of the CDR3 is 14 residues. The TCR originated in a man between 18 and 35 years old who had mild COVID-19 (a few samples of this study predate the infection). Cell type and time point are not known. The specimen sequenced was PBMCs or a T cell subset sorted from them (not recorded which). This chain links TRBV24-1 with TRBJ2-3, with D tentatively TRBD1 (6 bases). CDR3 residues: CATSDTRQAGTQYF. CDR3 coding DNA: TGTGCCACCAGTGACACCCGACAGGCCGGGACGCAGTATTTT.